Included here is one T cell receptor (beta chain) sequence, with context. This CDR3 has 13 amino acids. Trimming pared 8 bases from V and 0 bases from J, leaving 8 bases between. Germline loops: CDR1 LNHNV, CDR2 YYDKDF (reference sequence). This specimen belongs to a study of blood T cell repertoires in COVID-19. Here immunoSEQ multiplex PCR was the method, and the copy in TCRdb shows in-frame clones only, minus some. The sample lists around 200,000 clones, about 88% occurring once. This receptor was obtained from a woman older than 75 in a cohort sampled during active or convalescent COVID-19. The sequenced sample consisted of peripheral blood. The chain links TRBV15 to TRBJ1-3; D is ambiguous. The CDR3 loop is CATRSYSGNTIYF. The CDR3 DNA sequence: TGTGCCACCCGGTCATACTCTGGAAACACCATATATTTT.